Each of the 9 T cell receptor beta chains below was sequenced from the same sample in a study of T cell responses to AZD1222 COVID-19 vaccine. Generated by immunoSEQ multiplex PCR, the TCRdb table keeps only in-frame clones and is missing some. This table has 150,000 to 200,000 clones, about nine tenths appearing once. The sample consisted of peripheral blood, taken 28 days after the second AZD1222 dose. The receptor set was obtained from an adult who received the AZD1222 COVID-19 vaccine.

This clone has just a few counts. In DNA, the CDR3 is TGTGCTAGTGGTCCGACAGGGAGTAATTCACCCCTCCACTTT. Protein: CASGPTGSNSPLHF. The genes are TRBV12-5 and TRBJ1-6; 7 bases line up with TRBD1. The germline gives CDR1 LGHNT, CDR2 FRNRAP. The CDR3 loop spans 14 amino acids. With 5 bases clipped from V and 6 bases from J, the junction kept 4 bases outside the gene matches. Looking up the rest from reference TRBV12-5 and TRBJ1-6 gives the full variable domain: DARVTQTPRHKVTEMGQEVTMRCQPILGHNTVFWYRQTMMQGLELLAYFRNRAPLDDSGMPKDRFSAEMPDATLATLKIQPSEPRDSAVYFCASGPTGSNSPLHFGNGTRLTVT.

The chain is built from TRBV27 and TRBJ2-3; D possibly corresponds to TRBD2 (6 bases). Germline CDR1 reads MNHEY; CDR2 reads SMNVEV (reference sequence). The CDR3 is 15 residues long. Trimming pared 6 bases from V and 2 bases from J, leaving 15 bases between. The CDR3 DNA is TGTGCCAGCAGAAAAATCGGACTACTCACAGATACGCAGTATTTT. It translates to CASRKIGLLTDTQYF.

This sequence joins TRBV27 and TRBJ2-1; the match to TRBD2 covers 12 bases. After removal of 3 bases from V and 10 bases from J, the junction contained 10 bases not matched to a gene. Germline V gene data show CDR1 as MNHEY and CDR2 as SMNVEV (reference sequence). The CDR3 totals 16 residues. As DNA, the CDR3 is TGTGCCAGCAGTTTGATCTGGACTAGCGGGAAGAAGGAGCAGTTCTTC. It specifies CASSLIWTSGKKEQFF.

This sequence joins TRBV19 and TRBJ1-1; D is perhaps TRBD1 (6 bases). There are 13 residues in the CDR3. In germline, CDR1 is LNHDA, CDR2 SQIVND (reference sequence). V lost 4 bases to trimming and J lost 1 base, with 7 bases between them. The CDR3 is CASSKTGNTEAFF. CDR3 coding DNA: TGTGCCAGTAGTAAGACAGGGAACACTGAAGCTTTCTTT.

CDR3 sequence reads: CASSDGRGGTDTQYF. In DNA form, the CDR3 reads TGTGCCAGCAGTGATGGCAGGGGGGGCACAGATACGCAGTATTTT. This chain joins TRBV6-4 and TRBJ2-3, with a tentative D call TRBD1 (7 bases). Looked up from germline, CDR1 is MRHNA and CDR2 is SNTAGT. V lost 3 bases and J lost 1, with 11 bases in between. The length of the CDR3 is 15 residues.

The chain employs TRBV5-1 and TRBJ2-1, with 7 positions matching TRBD1. V lost 2 bases, J lost 4 bases, and 6 bases stayed unmatched. The V gene's germline CDR1 is SGHRS and CDR2 YFSETQ. This CDR3 has 15 residues. In DNA form, the CDR3 reads TGCGCCAGCAGCTTTGAGGGGGCGGCTTACAATGAGCAGTTCTTC. Encoded protein: CASSFEGAAYNEQFF.

The genes are TRBV19 and TRBJ1-3; D might be TRBD1 (5 bases). V lost 4 bases and J lost 8, with 18 bases in between. The germline V gene encodes CDR1 LNHDA and CDR2 SQIVND (reference sequence). This CDR3 spans 15 amino acids. CDR3 residues: CASSRSGNGGDTIYF. DNA for the CDR3: TGTGCCAGTAGTAGATCAGGGAATGGCGGTGACACCATATATTTT.

This chain links TRBV5-4 with TRBJ2-1; 11 bases map to TRBD2. Trimming cost V 4 bases and J 12 bases; bases outside gene matches: 18. Germline V gene lookup returns CDR1 SGHNT and CDR2 YYREEE (reference sequence). The CDR3 has 17 residues. The DNA of the CDR3 is TGTGCCAGCAGCCCAGGGACTAGCGGAGCTGTTATGTCCGGGCAGTTCTTC. As protein: CASSPGTSGAVMSGQFF.

The J gene is TRBJ2-7, the V gene TRBV6-5; the match to TRBD1 covers 10 bases. Trimming at V came to 4 bases and at J to 7 bases, leaving 7 bases not matched to a gene. CDR3 length equals 14 residues. CDR1 and CDR2 (germline): MNHEY, SVGAGI. The chain's CDR3 is CASSWDRGVGEQYF. In DNA form, the CDR3 reads TGTGCCAGCAGTTGGGACAGGGGAGTAGGGGAGCAGTACTTC.